This TCR beta chain was identified in a study of response to subunit inactivated influenza vaccine. TCRdb independently ran MiXCR on the RT-PCR reads; one entry per CDR3 protein. This table has hundreds of thousands of distinct CDR3 sequences, approximately 10% appearing once. Germline CDR1 DFQATT, CDR2 SNEGSKA (reference sequence). The CDR3 spans 12 residues. The sample was also reused in another study, on T cells expressing NK-cell markers. That source reports: In generating TCR beta cDNA, 5'RACE template switching with UMIs was used. Beta-chain profiling covered CD3+CD56+NKG2C+, CD3+CD56+NKG2C- and CD3+CD56-NKG2C+ sorted subsets. Each of about 6 donors carried dominant NKG2C+ clonotypes accounting for about 1.0-7.0% of CD8+ T cells.

This chain connects TRBV20-1 to TRBJ2-3; no definite D call. The clonotype originates from a man between 45 and 60 years old who received an inactivated influenza vaccine. Sequences were derived from PBMCs from blood, sampled on the day of vaccination. For the CDR3, the DNA is TGCACCGGAAGGGAAAGCACAGATACGCAGTATTTT. Protein: CTGRESTDTQYF.